This entry is about one TCR beta chain. Its antigen is not known. In germline, CDR1 is ENHRY, CDR2 SYGVKD. V was pared by 0 bases and J by 4 bases, with 10 bases between. The CDR3 spans 15 residues. This specimen belongs to a study of breast tumors, draining lymph nodes, adjacent tissues. The study's findings and limits: Tumor TCR diversity was below lymph nodes but above nontumor tissue. Luminal-like breast cancer showed significantly higher tumor–nontumor repertoire similarity than basal-like. Data only fit, rather than demonstrated, lymph node origin of most tumor T cells. Findings are consistent with lymph node origin and intratumoral expansion of most tumor T cells.

TCRdb reprocessed the multiplex PCR reads with MiXCR, giving one entry per CDR3 protein. The table records approximately 19,000 distinct CDR3 sequences, approximately 48% of them present only once. The rearrangement links TRBV10-3 to TRBJ1-5; possible D gene TRBD1, 5 bases. The material sequenced was breast tumor tissue. The origin of this receptor is a female donor with breast cancer. Some clones in this sample may be carry-over from other donors' samples. The CDR3, as DNA: TGTGCCATCAGTGAGTCGAATCAGGGAAATCAGCCCCAGCATTTT. As protein: CAISESNQGNQPQHF.